What follows describes a single TCR beta chain. The V segment lost 4 bases and the J segment 5 bases; nucleotides outside the gene matches: 4. The length of the CDR3 is 13 residues. Per germline, CDR1 MNHEY and CDR2 SMNVEV (reference sequence). Seattle patient enrollment occurred during active infection, with longitudinal follow-up thereafter. The sample belongs to a study of blood T cell repertoires in COVID-19. In the study overall: PBMCs, B-cell-depleted T cells, or T cells provided the cDNA or gDNA that made up the material.

Assay: immunoSEQ multiplex PCR; the TCRdb copy retains only in-frame clones and omits some. This sample yields 250,000 to 400,000 clones, of which almost 90% are seen a single time; roughly 2.9% belongs to the top ten. The chain links TRBV27 to TRBJ2-7, with TRBD2 matching 8 bases. Sequencing used peripheral blood. The TCR originated in a young woman with COVID-19, enrolled during active disease. The CDR3: CASSWTSSNEQYF. The CDR3 region has the DNA TGTGCCAGCAGTTGGACTAGCAGTAACGAGCAGTACTTC.